Following are 25 T cell receptor beta chains from one sample sequenced in a study of shared clonotypes between healthy human individuals (dated by TCRdb to about 2020). The library was obtained by the immunoSEQ multiplex PCR assay. The clones in this table, taken by TCRdb from immuneACCESS, are in-frame only. Not every clone is retained; where verified, under half of the shortfall comes from an unresolved V gene, and the cause of the rest is unknown. This sample gives about 110,000 clones in total; around 65% of them show up just once. Roughly a quarter of the sample lies in the top ten. Sequenced sample: memory CD8+ T cells sorted from blood. The cell subset or site tag for this specimen amounts to: CD45RO+ cells pooled with CCR7-negative TemRA cells. The source is a woman aged 25-40 years in good health.

The rearrangement joins TRBV7-9 to TRBJ1-1; D perhaps matches TRBD1 (6 bases). CDR1 and CDR2 (germline): SEHNR, FQNEAQ (reference sequence). V lost 6 bases to trimming and J lost 0 bases, with 20 bases between them. This CDR3 has 17 amino acids. The DNA of the CDR3 is TGTGCCAGCAGAGCCGGGACTCGACAGGCCCTGAACACTGAAGCTTTCTTT. The encoded protein is CASRAGTRQALNTEAFF.

The chain is built from TRBV25-1 and TRBJ1-2, with 7 bases identical to TRBD1. The germline CDR1 and CDR2 sequences are MGHDK and SYGVNS. The trim removed 3 bases at V and 0 bases at J, leaving 4 bases unmatched. This CDR3 comprises 15 residues. The CDR3 is CASSDRDRANYGYTF. The DNA for the CDR3 is TGTGCCAGCAGTGACCGGGACAGAGCTAACTATGGCTACACCTTC.

The chain links TRBV7-3 to TRBJ1-1; a possible D gene is TRBD1 (5 bases). The length of the CDR3 is 16 residues. V lost 5 bases and J lost 5, with 21 bases in between. The germline V gene encodes CDR1 SGHTA and CDR2 FQGTGA. The CDR3 DNA is TGTGCCAGCAGCGTGAAGGGACGGGGAGGAGGTACTGAAGCTTTCTTT. Protein product: CASSVKGRGGGTEAFF.

This clone has at least ten counts. The rearrangement uses TRBV27 and TRBJ2-7; possibly TRBD1 for D (6 bases). Germline CDR1 MNHEY, CDR2 SMNVEV (reference sequence). The CDR3 length is 15 residues. Trimming pared 5 bases from V and 2 bases from J, leaving 16 bases between. CDR3 amino acids: CASSPHRVGAYEQYF. CDR3 DNA sequence: TGTGCCAGCAGTCCCCACAGGGTGGGAGCCTACGAGCAGTACTTC.

This clone was recorded only once. This sequence joins TRBV7-8 and TRBJ1-2; D unresolved. The V and J ends lost 5 bases and 4 bases respectively, with 23 bases between them. The CDR3 spans 17 residues. Germline V lookup: CDR1 SGHVS, CDR2 FQNEAQ. CDR3 nucleotides: TGTGCCAGCAGCCCCAATCTTTTGACAAGTACGACCTATGGCTACACCTTC. Translation: CASSPNLLTSTTYGYTF. Based on the CDR3 plus reference TRBV7-8 and TRBJ1-2, the full variable domain is GAGVSQSPRYKVAKRGQDVALRCDPISGHVSLFWYQQALGQGPEFLTYFQNEAQLDKSGLPSDRFFAERPEGSVSTLKIQRTQQEDSAVYLCASSPNLLTSTTYGYTFGSGTRLTVV.

The J gene is TRBJ1-2, the V gene TRBV15; D might be TRBD1 (5 bases). The CDR3 runs 14 residues. Trimming shortened V by 0 bases and J by 4 bases, and 9 bases separated the two germline ends. CDR1 is LNHNV and CDR2 is YYDKDF in the germline V gene (reference sequence). The CDR3 loop is CATSRDQGTYGYTF. CDR3 DNA: TGTGCCACCAGCAGAGATCAGGGTACCTATGGCTACACCTTC.

The chain has TRBV7-3 and TRBJ1-1; no clear D. Germline V lookup: CDR1 SGHTA, CDR2 FQGTGA. Trimming took 5 bases from V and 1 from J, leaving 8 bases between them. CDR3 size: 13 residues. The CDR3 sequence: CASSPTGNTEAFF. The CDR3 region has the DNA TGTGCCAGCAGCCCGACCGGGAACACTGAAGCTTTCTTT.

The chain is built from TRBV28 and TRBJ2-5; TRBD2 matches at 13 bases. In germline, CDR1 is MDHEN, CDR2 SYDVKM. The V segment lost 6 bases and the J segment 6 bases; nucleotides outside the gene matches: 4. The CDR3 spans 14 residues. CDR3 DNA sequence: TGTGCCAGCAGGCCGGGACTAGCGGGGAAGACCCAGTACTTC. It yields the protein CASRPGLAGKTQYF.

This chain joins TRBV28 and TRBJ2-7; D not resolved. The germline V gene has CDR1 MDHEN and CDR2 SYDVKM. V was trimmed by 6 bases and J by 4 bases, leaving 4 bases between them. The CDR3 is 10 residues long. Here the CDR3 DNA reads TGTGCCAGCAGGGGATACGAGCAGTACTTC. Translated, it gives CASRGYEQYF.

J is TRBJ1-2 and V is TRBV28; 7 nucleotides agree with TRBD1. Per germline, CDR1 MDHEN and CDR2 SYDVKM. With 6 bases clipped from V and 0 bases from J, the junction kept 13 bases outside the gene matches. The CDR3 loop spans 17 amino acids. The CDR3 loop is CASSGQGGVGTNYGYTF. In DNA, the CDR3 is TGTGCCAGCAGCGGGCAGGGGGGAGTGGGAACTAACTATGGCTACACCTTC.

The gene calls are TRBV29-1 and TRBJ2-3; D unresolved. Germline V gives CDR1 SQVTM, CDR2 ANQGSEA. The CDR3 is made up of 11 amino acids. Deletions cut 2 bases from V and 4 bases from J, with 4 bases between. The CDR3 bases are TGCAGCGTTGAACGCGCAGATACGCAGTATTTT. Its translation is CSVERADTQYF.

The chain combines TRBV2 with TRBJ2-3; D is perhaps TRBD2 (6 bases). Germline CDR1 SNHLY, CDR2 FYNNEI. Trimming took off 5 bases at V and 2 bases at J, with 17 bases between the two ends. The CDR3 has 16 residues. The CDR3 DNA is TGTGCCAGCAGTATCGATTTGGCGGGGAACACAGATACGCAGTATTTT. It is translated as CASSIDLAGNTDTQYF.

V and J are TRBV25-1 and TRBJ2-7, with 7 bases aligning to TRBD1. Per the germline V gene, CDR1 is MGHDK and CDR2 is SYGVNS. The CDR3 contains 15 residues. Germline trimming cut 3 bases from V and 2 bases from J; bases unmatched to any gene: 7. The CDR3 bases are TGTGCCAGCAGTGAGTCCGGGACAGCCCCCTACGAGCAGTACTTC. Its translation is CASSESGTAPYEQYF.

The V call is TRBV5-4, the J call TRBJ2-7; D unclear. Trimming removed 2 bases at V and 5 bases at J, with 11 bases between. The length of the CDR3 is 13 residues. Germline CDR1 is SGHNT and CDR2 is YYREEE (reference sequence). In DNA form, the CDR3 reads TGTGCCAGCAGCTTTTCATCAAGCCACGAGCAGTACTTC. Encoded protein: CASSFSSSHEQYF.

The rearrangement joins TRBV28 to TRBJ2-7, with D perhaps TRBD1 (5 bases). Between the trimmed V and J ends, which lost 5 bases and 0 bases, there was a span of 8 bases. Per germline, CDR1 MDHEN and CDR2 SYDVKM. This CDR3 has 13 residues. The CDR3 DNA is TGTGCCAGCAGTCAGGACATCTCCTACGAGCAGTACTTC. Encoded protein: CASSQDISYEQYF.

The chain carries TRBV28 and TRBJ2-7; 11 bases fit TRBD2. CDR3 length: 15 amino acids. Germline lookup yields CDR1 MDHEN and CDR2 SYDVKM. Trimming took 4 bases from V and 6 from J; bases not matched to a gene: 8. CDR3 loop: CASSSIGLAGGEQYF. CDR3 coding DNA: TGTGCCAGCAGTTCAATCGGGCTAGCGGGAGGCGAGCAGTACTTC.

The chain couples TRBV5-6 to TRBJ1-1; D possibly corresponds to TRBD1 (6 bases). V shed 4 bases and J shed 2 bases, with 15 bases lying between them. The V gene's germline CDR1 is SGHDT and CDR2 YYEEEE. This CDR3 comprises 15 residues. This CDR3 is CASSGTWPDNTEAFF. The CDR3 coding sequence is TGTGCCAGCAGCGGGACATGGCCTGATAACACTGAAGCTTTCTTT.

The J gene is TRBJ2-3, the V gene TRBV5-1; 10 nucleotides line up with TRBD2. V lost 0 bases and J lost 5; bases outside the gene matches: 9. Germline V gene data show CDR1 as SGHRS and CDR2 as YFSETQ. The CDR3 is made up of 17 amino acids. DNA for the CDR3: TGCGCCAGCAGCTTGGAGGGGCGGCTAGCGGGAGAAGATACGCAGTATTTT. This translates into CASSLEGRLAGEDTQYF.

The chain uses TRBV19 and TRBJ2-1, with TRBD2 identical over 12 bases. The CDR3 is 16 residues long. Germline V gene data show CDR1 as LNHDA and CDR2 as SQIVND (reference sequence). Trimming took 6 bases from V and 7 from J; bases not matched to a gene: 10. This chain's CDR3 is CASSPLAGGPLNEQFF. In DNA, the CDR3 is TGTGCCAGTAGCCCCCTAGCGGGAGGGCCTTTGAATGAGCAGTTCTTC.

This rearrangement joins TRBV7-9 to TRBJ1-2, with TRBD1 as a possible D gene (6 bases). Per germline, CDR1 SEHNR and CDR2 FQNEAQ (reference sequence). V was shortened by 4 bases and J by 5 bases, with 20 bases between the two germline ends. The CDR3 length is 16 residues. The CDR3 nucleotides are TGTGCCAGCAGCTCAAGCGAGGGCAGGGGAATGTATGGCTACACCTTC. Translation: CASSSSEGRGMYGYTF.

This clone has only one observation. The V call is TRBV11-2, the J call TRBJ2-5; TRBD2 might be the D (6 bases). The DNA end is a closer match to TRBJ2-7, so the J assignment may be wrong. The CDR3 is 13 residues long. Germline V gene sequence: CDR1 SGHAT, CDR2 FQNNGV. In DNA, the CDR3 is TGTGCCAGCAGCTTAACCCAAGCGGGCGAGCAGTACTTC. This gives the protein CASSLTQAGEQYF.

As concerns this clone: This specimen includes other DNA sequences encoding the same CDR3. This chain's CDR3 is CATSKGQGNEKLFF. The CDR3 nucleotides are TGTGCCACCAGCAAAGGACAGGGGAATGAAAAACTGTTTTTT. V usage is TRBV15 and J usage is TRBJ1-4; 9 nucleotides match TRBD1. CDR3 length equals 14 residues. The junction had 2 bases not matched to a gene; V was cut back by 4 bases and J by 5 bases. CDR1 is LNHNV and CDR2 is YYDKDF in the germline V gene (reference sequence).

This clone was found once. The J gene is TRBJ2-7, the V gene TRBV25-1; 13 nucleotides align to TRBD2. After removal of 2 bases from V and 6 bases from J, the junction contained 7 bases not matched to a gene. The germline V gene has CDR1 MGHDK and CDR2 SYGVNS. The CDR3 contains 16 residues. CDR3 in amino acids: CASSEPRTSGSLEQYF. CDR3 DNA sequence: TGTGCCAGCAGTGAACCCAGGACTAGCGGGAGCCTCGAGCAGTACTTC.

The genes are TRBV11-2 and TRBJ2-1, with D possibly matching TRBD2 (6 bases). Germline V CDR1 and CDR2: SGHAT, FQNNGV. The ends were cut back, 5 bases at V and 7 bases at J, with 15 bases in the middle. This CDR3 contains 14 residues. The CDR3 here is CASSLYRERNEQFF. The CDR3 nucleotides read TGTGCCAGCAGCCTTTACCGGGAGAGGAATGAGCAGTTCTTC.

This rearrangement joins TRBV6-1 to TRBJ1-4, with a tentative D call TRBD1 (5 bases). This CDR3 comprises 15 residues. Trimming removed 1 base at V and 7 bases at J, with 13 bases between. Germline CDR1 and CDR2: MNHNS and SASEGT. Written as DNA, the CDR3 is TGTGCCAGCAGTGAAGGCAGCGGGGCTTCTGAAAAACTGTTTTTT. Translation gives CASSEGSGASEKLFF.